This T cell receptor beta chain was captured in a study of blood T cell repertoires in COVID-19. Study-level information: There were acute and convalescent COVID-19 samples, and they came from the United States, Italy and Spain.

The CDR3 has 17 amino acids. With 4 bases clipped from V and 4 bases from J, the junction kept 6 bases outside the gene matches. CDR1 and CDR2 from the germline V gene are LGHNA and YNFKEQ. The repertoire was sequenced with immunoSEQ multiplex PCR; TCRdb's copy has only in-frame clones and lacks some. The sample lists 150,000 to 200,000 clones, 80% to 85% occurring once. Sequenced: peripheral blood. The chain recombines TRBV4-2 with TRBJ2-1, with 14 bases lining up with TRBD2. The receptor was derived from a woman between 70 and 85 years old with COVID-19, enrolled during active disease. CDR3 nucleotides: TGTGCCAGCAGCCCGACCGGGACTAGCGGGAGATACAATGAGCAGTTCTTC. Protein sequence: CASSPTGTSGRYNEQFF.